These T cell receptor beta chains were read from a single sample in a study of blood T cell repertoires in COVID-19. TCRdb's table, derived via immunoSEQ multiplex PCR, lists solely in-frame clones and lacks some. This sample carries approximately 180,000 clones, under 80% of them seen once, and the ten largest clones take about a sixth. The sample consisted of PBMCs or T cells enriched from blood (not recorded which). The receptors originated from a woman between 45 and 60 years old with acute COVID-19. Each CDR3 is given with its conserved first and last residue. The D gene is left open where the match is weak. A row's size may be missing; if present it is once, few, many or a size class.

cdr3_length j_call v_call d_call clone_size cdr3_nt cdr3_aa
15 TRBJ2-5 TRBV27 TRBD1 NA TGTGCCAGCAGTTTAGGCACAGGGGGTCAAGAGACCCAGTACTTC CASSLGTGGQETQYF
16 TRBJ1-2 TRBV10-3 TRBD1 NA TGTGCCATCAGTGACCCCAGGACAGGGACCGCTGGTGGCTACACCTTC CAISDPRTGTAGGYTF
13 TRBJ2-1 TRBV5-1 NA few TGCGCCAGCAGCTTGGTGTACTACAATGAGCAGTTCTTC CASSLVYYNEQFF
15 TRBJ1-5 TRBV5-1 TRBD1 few TGCGCCAGCAGCCCCCAGGGGGCAGGCAATCAGCCCCAGCATTTT CASSPQGAGNQPQHF
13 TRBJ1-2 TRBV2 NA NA TGTGCCAGCAGTCCCCGAGGGGGATATGGCTACACCTTC CASSPRGGYGYTF
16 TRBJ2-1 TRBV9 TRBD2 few TGTGCCAGCAGCGCACTAGCGGGGGCCTCCTACAATGAGCAGTTCTTC CASSALAGASYNEQFF
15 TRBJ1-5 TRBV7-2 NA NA TGTGCCAGCAGTCCACAGGCTCCTAGCAATCAGCCCCAGCATTTT CASSPQAPSNQPQHF
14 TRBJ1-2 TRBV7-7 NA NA TGTGCCAGCAGCGGACGGGGGACTGGGGGGGGCTACACCTTC CASSGRGTGGGYTF
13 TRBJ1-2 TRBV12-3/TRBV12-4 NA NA TGTGCCAGCAGTTGGGGCATTAACTATGGCTACACCTTC CASSWGINYGYTF
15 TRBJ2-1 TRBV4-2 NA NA TGTGCCAGCAGCCAAGTTCGGGACACGTACAATGAGCAGTTCTTC CASSQVRDTYNEQFF